Listed below are T cell receptor beta chains from one sample, sequenced in a study of sequential checkpoint blockade in melanoma. Libraries were prepared by immunoSEQ multiplex PCR; TCRdb keeps only in-frame clonotypes and omits some of them. The data hold about 14,000 clones, with roughly four fifths observed a single time. This material consisted of CD8+ T cells sorted from blood (inferred from file names), taken from a patient given nivolumab and ipilimumab in sequence. The receptors derive from a human donor with melanoma. The CDR3 runs from the conserved cysteine through the conserved F or W. D genes are given only for firm matches. A row's size may be missing; if present it is once, few, many or a size class.

d_call: TRBD2
clone_size: hyperexpanded
v_call: TRBV7-2
j_call: TRBJ2-7
cdr3_aa: CASSLAGGDSYEQYF
cdr3_nt: TGTGCCAGCAGCTTAGCGGGGGGGGACTCCTACGAGCAGTACTTC

d_call: .
clone_size: .
v_call: TRBV9
j_call: TRBJ2-1
cdr3_aa: CANSVALSSYNEQFF
cdr3_nt: TGTGCCAACAGCGTAGCTTTGAGCTCCTACAATGAGCAGTTCTTC

d_call: .
clone_size: .
v_call: TRBV27
j_call: TRBJ1-4
cdr3_aa: CASSIQQGVNEKLFF
cdr3_nt: TGTGCCAGCAGTATCCAACAGGGTGTAAATGAAAAACTGTTTTTT

d_call: .
clone_size: .
v_call: TRBV15
j_call: TRBJ2-7
cdr3_aa: CATSRDRAQTAYEQYF
cdr3_nt: TGTGCCACCAGCAGAGATAGAGCACAGACAGCCTACGAGCAGTACTTC

d_call: .
clone_size: .
v_call: TRBV9
j_call: TRBJ2-5
cdr3_aa: CASSVGGDYPQETQYF
cdr3_nt: TGTGCCAGCAGCGTAGGGGGAGACTACCCCCAAGAGACCCAGTACTTC

d_call: .
clone_size: .
v_call: TRBV6-5
j_call: TRBJ2-5
cdr3_aa: CASNSPQETQYF
cdr3_nt: TGTGCCAGCAACTCACCCCAAGAGACCCAGTACTTC

d_call: TRBD1
clone_size: .
v_call: TRBV7-6
j_call: TRBJ2-7
cdr3_aa: CASSLGAGGYEQYF
cdr3_nt: TGTGCCAGCAGCTTAGGGGCAGGGGGCTACGAGCAGTACTTC

d_call: TRBD1
clone_size: once
v_call: TRBV5-6
j_call: TRBJ2-7
cdr3_aa: CASSLDRDRGSYEQYF
cdr3_nt: TGTGCCAGCAGCTTGGACCGGGACAGGGGTTCTTACGAGCAGTACTTC

d_call: .
clone_size: few
v_call: TRBV19
j_call: TRBJ1-1
cdr3_aa: CASSIAGVSTEAFF
cdr3_nt: TGTGCCAGTAGTATAGCGGGGGTGAGCACTGAAGCTTTCTTT

d_call: .
clone_size: .
v_call: TRBV7-6
j_call: TRBJ2-2
cdr3_aa: CASSTQLGPGELFF
cdr3_nt: TGTGCCAGCAGCACCCAACTAGGCCCCGGGGAGCTGTTTTTT

d_call: .
clone_size: .
v_call: TRBV11-3
j_call: TRBJ2-2
cdr3_aa: CASSLGTSNTGELFF
cdr3_nt: TGTGCCAGCAGCTTGGGGACATCGAACACCGGGGAGCTGTTTTTT

d_call: .
clone_size: .
v_call: TRBV6-5
j_call: TRBJ2-3
cdr3_aa: CASSLMAGAADTQYF
cdr3_nt: TGTGCCAGCAGTTTAATGGCAGGGGCGGCAGATACGCAGTATTTT

d_call: .
clone_size: .
v_call: TRBV7-9
j_call: TRBJ2-2
cdr3_aa: CASSLEGLRRAGELFF
cdr3_nt: TGTGCCAGCAGCTTAGAAGGTTTGAGGAGGGCCGGGGAGCTGTTTTTT

d_call: .
clone_size: .
v_call: TRBV28
j_call: TRBJ2-1
cdr3_aa: CASSFTLPLQTAPYNEQFF
cdr3_nt: TGTGCCAGCAGTTTCACCCTCCCCCTACAGACCGCGCCTTACAATGAGCAGTTCTTC

d_call: .
clone_size: .
v_call: TRBV14
j_call: TRBJ1-1
cdr3_aa: CASSPSSGFGTEAFF
cdr3_nt: TGTGCCAGCAGCCCATCCTCCGGGTTCGGCACTGAAGCTTTCTTT

d_call: TRBD2
clone_size: once
v_call: TRBV30
j_call: TRBJ2-1
cdr3_aa: CAWSPPPGLAQVSYNEQFF
cdr3_nt: TGTGCCTGGAGCCCTCCCCCGGGACTAGCTCAAGTGTCCTACAATGAGCAGTTCTTC

d_call: .
clone_size: .
v_call: TRBV4-1
j_call: TRBJ2-5
cdr3_aa: CASSQEDSLLGTQYF
cdr3_nt: TGCGCCAGCAGCCAAGAAGACAGCTTACTTGGGACCCAGTACTTC

d_call: .
clone_size: once
v_call: TRBV11-3
j_call: TRBJ2-1
cdr3_aa: CASSLLGAEQFF
cdr3_nt: TGTGCCAGCAGCCTGCTGGGCGCTGAGCAGTTCTTC

d_call: TRBD1
clone_size: .
v_call: TRBV7-9
j_call: TRBJ2-7
cdr3_aa: CASSLDRGDEQYF
cdr3_nt: TGTGCCAGCAGCTTGGACAGGGGAGACGAGCAGTACTTC

d_call: .
clone_size: .
v_call: TRBV21-1
j_call: TRBJ1-1
cdr3_aa: CASRHNARGFRGVGTEAFF
cdr3_nt: TGTGCCAGTCGCCACAATGCAAGGGGGTTTAGGGGAGTGGGCACTGAAGCTTTCTTT

d_call: .
clone_size: once
v_call: TRBV15
j_call: TRBJ2-7
cdr3_aa: CATSGLYRGGDEQYF
cdr3_nt: TGTGCCACCAGCGGACTATACAGGGGTGGGGACGAGCAGTACTTC

d_call: TRBD2
clone_size: .
v_call: TRBV28
j_call: TRBJ2-1
cdr3_aa: CASSPGTSGIRRYEQFF
cdr3_nt: TGTGCCAGCAGTCCCGGGACTAGCGGGATCCGGCGGTATGAGCAGTTCTTC